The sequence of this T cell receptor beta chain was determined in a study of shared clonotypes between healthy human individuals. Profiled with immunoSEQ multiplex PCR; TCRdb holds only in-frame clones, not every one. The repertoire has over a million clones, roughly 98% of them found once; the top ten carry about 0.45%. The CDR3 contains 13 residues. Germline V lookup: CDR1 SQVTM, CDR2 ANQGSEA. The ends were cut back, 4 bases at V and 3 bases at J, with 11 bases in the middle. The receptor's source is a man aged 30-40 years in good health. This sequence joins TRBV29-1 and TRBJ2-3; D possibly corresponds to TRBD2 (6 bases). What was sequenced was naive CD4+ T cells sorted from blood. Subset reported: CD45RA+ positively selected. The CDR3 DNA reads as TGCAGCGTTGTATGGCTAGCGACAGATACGCAGTATTTT. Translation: CSVVWLATDTQYF.